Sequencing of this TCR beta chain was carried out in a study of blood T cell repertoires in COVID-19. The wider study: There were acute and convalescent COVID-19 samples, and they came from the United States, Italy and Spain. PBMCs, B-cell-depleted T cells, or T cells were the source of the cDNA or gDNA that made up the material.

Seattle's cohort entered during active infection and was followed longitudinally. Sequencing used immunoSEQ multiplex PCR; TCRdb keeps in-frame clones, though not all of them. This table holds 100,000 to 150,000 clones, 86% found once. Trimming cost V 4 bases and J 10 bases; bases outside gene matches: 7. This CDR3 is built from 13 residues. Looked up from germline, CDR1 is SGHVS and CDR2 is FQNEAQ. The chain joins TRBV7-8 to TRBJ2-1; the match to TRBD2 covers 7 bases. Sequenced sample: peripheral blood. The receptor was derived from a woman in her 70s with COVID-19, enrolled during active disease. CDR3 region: CASSYYGGGEQFF. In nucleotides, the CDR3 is TGTGCCAGCAGCTATTATGGGGGGGGAGAGCAGTTCTTC.